This T cell receptor (beta chain) was captured in a study of cytotoxic CD8 clonotypes in ibrutinib-treated CLL. The wider study: The patient breakdown showed under 12 relapsed/refractory and about 16 treatment-naive cases, with fewer than 18 IGHV unmutated. General study points: Clonality was elevated at ibrutinib response and had returned toward baseline at progression. Sustained-remission and progressing patients had unequal sampling times. Higher circulating CD8+ T-cell counts strongly accompanied higher baseline clonality, above age-matched healthy donors.

Generated by immunoSEQ multiplex PCR, the TCRdb table keeps only in-frame clones and is missing some. The sample has about 50,000 clones, less than 75% seen once; the top ten hold about 40%. About this clone itself: Its antigen remains unknown. The junction departs from the called germline gene at one end, perhaps through a read error.

CDR3 length: 14 amino acids. Germline-derived CDR1 and CDR2 are SQVTM and ANQGSEA. This chain uses TRBV29-1 with TRBJ2-7; 16 nucleotides align to TRBD2. The sequences come from PBMCs, collected after 12 months of ibrutinib treatment. This TCR came from a human donor with chronic lymphocytic leukemia. The CDR3 nucleotides read TGCAGCGTCAAATCCGGGACTAGCGGGAGGGAGCGGTACTTC. Residues: CSVKSGTSGRERYF.